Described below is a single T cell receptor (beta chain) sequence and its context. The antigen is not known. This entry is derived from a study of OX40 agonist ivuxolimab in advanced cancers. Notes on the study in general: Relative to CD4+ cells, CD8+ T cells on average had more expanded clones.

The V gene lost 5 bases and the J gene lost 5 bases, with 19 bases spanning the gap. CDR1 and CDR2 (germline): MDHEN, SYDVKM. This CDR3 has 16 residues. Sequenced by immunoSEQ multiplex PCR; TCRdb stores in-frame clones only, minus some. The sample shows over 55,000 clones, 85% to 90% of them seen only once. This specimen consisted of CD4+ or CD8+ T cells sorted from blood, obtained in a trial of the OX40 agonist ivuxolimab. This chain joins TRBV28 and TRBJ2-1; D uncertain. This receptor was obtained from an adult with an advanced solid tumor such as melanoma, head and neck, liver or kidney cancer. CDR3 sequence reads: CASSPRLGRPDNEQFF. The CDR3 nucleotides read TGTGCCAGCAGTCCCCGGCTCGGGCGGCCGGACAATGAGCAGTTCTTC.